The 27 T cell receptor beta chains presented below share a single source sample, sequenced in a study of regulatory T cells in long-lasting Graves disease. Time point of the sample: persistent/refractory GD, antithyroid drugs over 5 years with positive TRAb. The TCR library was prepared using RNA isolated from PBMCs. Construction of the TCR beta libraries employed iRepertoire HTBI primers in conjunction with Arm-PCR of CDR3 regions. TCRdb reanalysed the multiplex PCR reads using MiXCR and keeps one entry per CDR3 protein. The table has around 510,000 distinct CDR3 sequences, about 20% seen once. The sequences come from peripheral blood mononuclear cells (PBMCs), collected when the disease was refractory, from a patient treated with antithyroid drugs. The receptors come from a female donor with Graves disease.

This clonotype has at least ten counts. The V gene is TRBV11-2, the J gene TRBJ1-5, with 7 nucleotides matching TRBD1. The CDR3 is 14 amino acids. Germline CDR1 SGHAT, CDR2 FQNNGV. V dropped 2 bases and J dropped 7; count of bases not matched to a gene: 5. DNA for the CDR3: TGTGCCAGCAGCTTAATCTCAGGGGGGCAGCCCCAGCATTTT. It specifies CASSLISGGQPQHF.

V and J are TRBV27 and TRBJ2-7; 8 bases align to TRBD1. J gave up 6 bases and V 5 bases, and 15 bases lay outside the gene matches. The CDR3 is made up of 16 amino acids. Germline CDR1 reads MNHEY; CDR2 reads SMNVEV (reference sequence). The CDR3 reads CASSPPLGQGSAEQYF. The CDR3 coding sequence is TGTGCCAGCAGTCCCCCACTAGGACAGGGATCGGCCGAGCAGTACTTC.

At least ten counts were recorded for this clonotype. This chain uses TRBV7-4 with TRBJ1-5; no definite D call. Germline loops: CDR1 SGHVT, CDR2 SQSDAQ. Trimming stripped 3 bases from V and 3 bases from J, with 12 bases between. This CDR3 has 15 amino acids. The CDR3: CASSFREGYNQPQHF. In nucleotides, the CDR3 is TGTGCCAGCAGCTTTAGGGAGGGATACAATCAGCCCCAGCATTTT.

This chain connects TRBV20-1 to TRBJ2-7, with D possibly being TRBD2 (6 bases). Germline V gene sequence: CDR1 DFQATT, CDR2 SNEGSKA (reference sequence). V lost 7 bases, J lost 2 bases, and 12 bases lay in between. The CDR3 contains 12 residues. The DNA for the CDR3 is TGCAGTGGCGGGGTGACAGCCTACGAGCAGTACTTC. Amino acids: CSGGVTAYEQYF.

Ten or more counts support this clonotype. The chain carries TRBV27 and TRBJ2-5; TRBD1 agrees at 8 bases. Germline CDR1 is MNHEY and CDR2 is SMNVEV (reference sequence). There are 16 residues in the CDR3. The V gene end was trimmed by 0 bases and the J gene end by 1 base; junction bases not matched to a gene: 4. The CDR3 loop is CASSLSSGTGQETQYF. CDR3 nucleotide sequence: TGTGCCAGCAGTTTATCCTCGGGGACAGGCCAAGAGACCCAGTACTTC.

The chain employs TRBV11-2 and TRBJ1-1; tentative D call: TRBD1 (5 bases). V was pared by 8 bases and J by 3 bases, with 16 bases between. The germline gives CDR1 SGHAT, CDR2 FQNNGV. This CDR3 spans 14 amino acids. CDR3 DNA: TGTGCCAGCGCCCGAGGGGCAGGGTACACTGAAGCTTTCTTT. Translated, it gives CASARGAGYTEAFF. The whole variable domain, remainder taken from reference TRBV11-2 and TRBJ1-1, is EAGVAQSPRYKIIEKRQSVAFWCNPISGHATLYWYQQILGQGPKLLIQFQNNGVVDDSQLPKDRFSAERLKGVDSTLKIQPAKLEDSAVYLCASARGAGYTEAFFGQGTRLTVV.

The V and J genes are TRBV29-1 and TRBJ2-1, with 12 bases lining up with TRBD2. CDR3 length equals 12 residues. Germline lookup yields CDR1 SQVTM and CDR2 ANQGSEA. The V gene end was trimmed by 5 bases and the J gene end by 15 bases; junction bases not matched to a gene: 8. The CDR3 loop reads CSVLTSGSLMFF. CDR3 bases: TGCAGCGTTCTGACTAGCGGGAGCTTGATGTTCTTC.

This rearrangement joins TRBV6-1 to TRBJ2-7; TRBD1 is a possible D gene (6 bases). Germline V gene lookup returns CDR1 MNHNS and CDR2 SASEGT. The V gene lost 5 bases and the J gene lost 4 bases, with 15 bases spanning the gap. CDR3 length equals 14 residues. This chain's CDR3 is CASSPTGSIYEQYF. CDR3 DNA sequence: TGTGCCAGCAGTCCAACAGGGAGTATTTACGAGCAGTACTTC.

The chain joins TRBV7-9 to TRBJ2-3; 8 positions match TRBD2. V lost 8 bases to trimming and J lost 2 bases; unmatched junction nucleotides: 9. Germline V gene lookup returns CDR1 SEHNR and CDR2 FQNEAQ (reference sequence). This CDR3 is 15 amino acids long. The CDR3 nucleotides read TGTGCCAGCGAAGTATTAGCGGGGTACACAGATACGCAGTATTTT. Translated: CASEVLAGYTDTQYF.

The CDR3 region is CAWRTGDVPADEQYF. The CDR3, as DNA: TGTGCCTGGAGGACAGGGGATGTCCCGGCGGACGAGCAGTACTTC. The chain combines TRBV30 with TRBJ2-7, with 8 bases fitting TRBD1. Germline-derived CDR1 and CDR2 are GTSNPN and SVGIG (reference sequence). J was trimmed by 5 bases and V by 3 bases; bases with no gene match: 12. The CDR3 sequence is 15 residues long.

This clonotype was observed at least ten times. At one boundary the junction diverges from the germline segment, which might be a read error. The chain employs TRBV7-3 and TRBJ2-2; D is ambiguous. The CDR3 runs 12 residues. CDR1 and CDR2 from the germline V gene are SGHTA and FQGTGA. CDR3 bases: TGCGCCAGCAGCTTGATACCCGGGGAGCTGTTTTTT. It is translated as CASSLIPGELFF. The entire variable domain, with the rest obtained from reference TRBV7-3 and TRBJ2-2, is as follows: GAGVSQTPSNKVTEKGKYVELRCDPISGHTALYWYRQSLGQGPEFLIYFQGTGAADDSGLPNDRFFAVRPEGSVSTLKIQRTERGDSAVYLCASSLIPGELFFGEGSRLTVL.

This clonotype was counted ten times or more. The rearrangement joins TRBV20-1 to TRBJ2-5, with 8 bases identical to TRBD1. CDR1 DFQATT and CDR2 SNEGSKA come from the germline V gene (reference sequence). Trimming cost V 0 bases and J 5 bases; bases outside gene matches: 11. This CDR3 spans 16 amino acids. CDR3 nucleotide sequence: TGCAGTGCTAGAGAACTGACAGGGGCGGAGTGGGAGACCCAGTACTTC. This encodes CSARELTGAEWETQYF.

The chain combines TRBV14 with TRBJ2-1, with D tentatively TRBD2 (5 bases). This CDR3 region has 14 residues. Germline V lookup: CDR1 SGHDN, CDR2 FVKESK. The V end lost 4 bases, the J end lost 3 bases, and 10 bases lay between the germline ends. CDR3 residues: CASSRRAIYNEQFF. The DNA for the CDR3 is TGTGCCAGCAGCCGGCGGGCGATCTACAATGAGCAGTTCTTC.

For this clonotype: Just one base apart from a much larger clone, this may be a read error. Here the CDR3 omits its conserved ending phenylalanine or tryptophan, so a read error is the likely source. V usage is TRBV2 and J usage is TRBJ2-2; TRBD1 agrees at 7 bases. V gave up 9 bases and J gave up 5 bases; unmatched junction bases: 6. This CDR3 has 13 amino acids. The germline V gene encodes CDR1 SNHLY and CDR2 FYNNEI. The CDR3: CARGTGVTGELFL. CDR3 nucleotides: TGTGCCAGGGGAACAGGGGTAACCGGGGAGCTGTTTCTT.

A few counts support this clonotype. The chain employs TRBV7-9 and TRBJ1-1; D uncertain. The CDR3 has 14 residues. The ends were cut back, 3 bases at V and 6 bases at J, with 14 bases in the middle. Germline V gene lookup returns CDR1 SEHNR and CDR2 FQNEAQ (reference sequence). CDR3 sequence (DNA): TGTGCCAGCAGCTTTCCATTGATTGGCGCTGAAGCTTTCTTT. Amino acid sequence: CASSFPLIGAEAFF.

The chain recombines TRBV20-1 with TRBJ2-1; the D call may be TRBD1 or TRBD2 (5 bases each). This CDR3 is built from 14 residues. The germline gives CDR1 DFQATT, CDR2 SNEGSKA (reference sequence). V lost 1 base, J lost 4 bases, and 11 bases lay in between. CDR3 bases: TGCAGTGCTAGAGTTCTCGGGGCATACAATGAGCAGTTCTTC. Protein: CSARVLGAYNEQFF.

This clonotype was detected ten times or more. The chain links TRBV30 to TRBJ1-1, with D hard to call. CDR1 and CDR2 (germline): GTSNPN, SVGIG (reference sequence). This CDR3 contains 14 residues. V was pared by 3 bases and J by 1 base, with 12 bases between. The CDR3 reads CAWRSGRWNTEAFF. The CDR3, as DNA: TGTGCCTGGAGGTCAGGCCGGTGGAACACTGAAGCTTTCTTT.

This clonotype was seen ten or more times. This chain links TRBV6-2 or TRBV6-3 with TRBJ2-4; D is undetermined. V gave up 0 bases and J gave up 4 bases, with 10 bases separating them. Germline CDR1 MNHEY, CDR2 SVGEGT. The CDR3 runs 15 residues. The CDR3 DNA reads TGTGCCAGCAGTTACTCGGGGTGGGAAAAAAACATTCAGTACTTC. Translation: CASSYSGWEKNIQYF.

This rearrangement joins TRBV20-1 to TRBJ2-1; D call uncertain. V was pared by 0 bases and J by 4 bases, with 13 bases between. Germline V lookup: CDR1 DFQATT, CDR2 SNEGSKA (reference sequence). The CDR3 runs 15 residues. The CDR3 sequence: CSARESSVAYNEQFF. The CDR3 nucleotides read TGCAGTGCTAGAGAATCAAGTGTCGCATACAATGAGCAGTTCTTC.

The V and J genes are TRBV19 and TRBJ2-7; 11 nucleotides align to TRBD2. V gave up 5 bases and J gave up 3 bases; unmatched junction bases: 6. The CDR3 extends over 15 amino acids. Per germline, CDR1 LNHDA and CDR2 SQIVND (reference sequence). Written as DNA, the CDR3 is TGTGCCAGTAGTGCTAGCGGGAGGAAAAACTACGAGCAGTACTTC. Translating it yields CASSASGRKNYEQYF.

This clonotype has just a few counts. The chain carries TRBV7-9 and TRBJ2-2; 8 bases agree with TRBD1. The CDR3 is 15 amino acids. J was trimmed by 6 bases and V by 7 bases; bases with no gene match: 10. Per the germline V gene, CDR1 is SEHNR and CDR2 is FQNEAQ (reference sequence). The CDR3 region has the DNA TGTGCCAGCACCGGACAGGGAAAGGACCCCGGGGAGCTGTTTTTT. Residues: CASTGQGKDPGELFF.

This clonotype was picked up many times. The rearrangement links TRBV30 to TRBJ1-1, with D possibly matching TRBD1 (5 bases). V lost 0 bases to trimming and J lost 6 bases, with 11 bases between them. The germline gives CDR1 GTSNPN, CDR2 SVGIG (reference sequence). The CDR3 is 13 residues long. The CDR3 DNA reads as TGTGCCTGGAGTGTATCAGGGATTCCTGAAGCTTTCTTT. This sequence encodes CAWSVSGIPEAFF. Looking up the rest from reference TRBV30 and TRBJ1-1 gives the full variable domain: SQTIHQWPATLVQPVGSPLSLECTVEGTSNPNLYWYRQAAGRGLQLLFYSVGIGQISSEVPQNLSASRPQDRQFILSSKKLLLSDSGFYLCAWSVSGIPEAFFGQGTRLTVV.

This clonotype appeared many times. The V gene is TRBV28, the J gene TRBJ2-7; perhaps D is TRBD1 or TRBD2 (6 bases each). The germline V gene has CDR1 MDHEN and CDR2 SYDVKM. CDR3 length: 15 amino acids. Trimming left V 7 bases short and J 2 bases short, with 18 bases between. CDR3 DNA: TGTGCCAGCACGTTTGGGGGGCGTAGGACCTACGAGCAGTACTTC. Encoded protein: CASTFGGRRTYEQYF.

In this sample, this clonotype turned up a few times. The chain has TRBV4-3 and TRBJ1-1; no reliable D call. V was cut by 2 bases and J by 3 bases, with 7 bases left in between. The CDR3 is made up of 13 amino acids. CDR1 is LGHNA, CDR2 YSLEER, per germline. The DNA for the CDR3 is TGCGCCAGCAGCCAAAGATTGGACACTGAAGCTTTCTTT. This codes for CASSQRLDTEAFF.

This clonotype was counted ten times or more. The chain carries TRBV7-9 and TRBJ2-5; TRBD1 or TRBD2 may be the D gene (6 bases each). The CDR3 extends over 13 amino acids. V lost 1 base to trimming and J lost 13 bases, with 16 bases between them. Germline CDR1 SEHNR, CDR2 FQNEAQ (reference sequence). CDR3 nucleotides: TGTGCCAGCAGCTTAGTCGCAAAACGGGGGCTGTACTTC. It specifies CASSLVAKRGLYF.

The gene calls are TRBV28 and TRBJ2-3; TRBD1 aligns across 9 bases. The CDR3 sequence is 13 residues long. V lost 8 bases to trimming and J lost 3 bases; unmatched junction nucleotides: 3. Germline CDR1 and CDR2: MDHEN and SYDVKM. The CDR3 nucleotides are TGTGCCAGCGCGGACAGGGGAACAGATACGCAGTATTTT. It codes for CASADRGTDTQYF.

Many counts were recorded for this clonotype. This chain joins TRBV28 and TRBJ1-4; no clear D gene. With 1 base removed from V and 5 bases from J, the gap between germline ends came to 17 bases. Germline V gives CDR1 MDHEN, CDR2 SYDVKM. CDR3 length: 17 amino acids. CDR3 nucleotide sequence: TGTGCCAGCAGTTTATTCCCAATGGCGAAGGAGAATGAAAAACTGTTTTTT. It codes for CASSLFPMAKENEKLFF.